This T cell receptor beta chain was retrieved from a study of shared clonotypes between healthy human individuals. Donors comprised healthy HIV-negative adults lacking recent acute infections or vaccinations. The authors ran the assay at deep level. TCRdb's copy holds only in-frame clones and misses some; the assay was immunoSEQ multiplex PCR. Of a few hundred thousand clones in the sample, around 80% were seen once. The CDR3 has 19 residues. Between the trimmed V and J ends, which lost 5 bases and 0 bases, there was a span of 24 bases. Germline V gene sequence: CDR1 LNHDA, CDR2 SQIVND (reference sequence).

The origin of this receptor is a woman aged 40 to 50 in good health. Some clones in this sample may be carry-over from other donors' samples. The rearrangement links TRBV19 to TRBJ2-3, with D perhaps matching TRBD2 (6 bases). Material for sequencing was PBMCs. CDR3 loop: CASSHHGGRGGESTDTQYF. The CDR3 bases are TGTGCCAGTAGTCACCATGGAGGGCGCGGCGGAGAGAGCACAGATACGCAGTATTTT. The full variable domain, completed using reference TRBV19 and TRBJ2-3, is DGGITQSPKYLFRKEGQNVTLSCEQNLNHDAMYWYRQDPGQGLRLIYYSQIVNDFQKGDIAEGYSVSREKKESFPLTVTSAQKNPTAFYLCASSHHGGRGGESTDTQYFGPGTRLTVL.